Listed below are T cell receptor beta chains from one sample, sequenced in a study of T cell responses to AZD1222 COVID-19 vaccine. Only in-frame clones appear in the TCRdb table, and some are missing; sequencing was by immunoSEQ multiplex PCR. The data show 25,000 to 35,000 clones, about 77% seen once. The sample was peripheral blood, taken on day 0 of AZD1222 vaccination. All receptors derive from an adult in good health. The CDR3 runs from the conserved cysteine through the conserved F or W. A D gene is named only where the DNA matches it firmly. Only part of the rows carry a size: once, few, many, or a class if the clone is expanded.

j_gene	v_gene	d_gene	abundance	CDR3aa	CDR3nt
TRBJ2-5	TRBV5-1	TRBD1	.	CASSTGAGETQYF	TGCGCCAGTTCGACAGGGGCCGGGGAGACCCAGTACTTC
TRBJ1-5	TRBV30	.	medium-sized	CAWRSDSNQPQHF	TGTGCCTGGAGAAGCGATAGCAATCAGCCCCAGCATTTT
TRBJ2-5	TRBV11-2	TRBD1	.	CASSLEGGTGALQETQYF	TGTGCCAGCAGCTTAGAGGGCGGGACAGGGGCCCTACAAGAGACCCAGTACTTC
TRBJ2-2	TRBV24-1	.	.	CATSGRFWGTGELFF	TGTGCCACCAGTGGCAGATTTTGGGGCACCGGGGAGCTGTTTTTT
TRBJ2-7	TRBV6-5	.	.	CASTPPFGSVEQYF	TGTGCCAGCACCCCCCCGTTTGGGTCGGTGGAGCAGTACTTC
TRBJ2-3	TRBV3-1/TRBV3-2	.	.	CASSQGLASRRTSDNSTDTQYF	TGTGCCAGCAGCCAAGGTCTAGCCTCCCGCCGAACCTCTGATAATAGCACAGATACGCAGTATTTT
TRBJ1-1	TRBV7-9	.	.	CASSLGREVEAFF	TGTGCCAGCAGCTTAGGCCGAGAAGTTGAAGCTTTCTTT
TRBJ1-2	TRBV5-1	.	.	CASSLGSINYGYTF	TGCGCCAGCAGCTTGGGATCAATAAACTATGGCTACACCTTC
TRBJ1-3	TRBV7-2	TRBD1	.	CASSRTGLSGNTIYF	TGTGCCAGCAGCCGGACAGGGCTCTCTGGAAACACCATATATTTT
TRBJ1-5	TRBV5-8	.	.	CASSLIPGGRQPQHF	TGTGCCAGCAGCTTGATCCCGGGGGGGCGACAGCCCCAGCATTTT
TRBJ1-2	TRBV12-3/TRBV12-4	.	.	CASSRDNYGYTF	TGTGCCAGCAGTCGCGACAACTATGGCTACACCTTC
TRBJ2-7	TRBV7-9	TRBD2	.	CASSVASGGFYEQYF	TGTGCCAGCAGTGTCGCTAGCGGCGGTTTCTACGAGCAGTACTTC
TRBJ2-7	TRBV10-2	TRBD2	.	CASREGLAVSYEQYF	TGCGCCAGCAGAGAGGGACTAGCGGTATCCTACGAGCAGTACTTC
TRBJ2-2	TRBV19	.	.	CASSIKGRLISDTGELFF	TGTGCCAGTAGTATAAAAGGGCGACTCATCTCGGACACCGGGGAGCTGTTTTTT
TRBJ1-2	TRBV19	TRBD1	.	CASSTGQGFPLDGYTF	TGTGCCAGTAGTACGGGACAGGGTTTTCCCCTTGATGGCTACACCTTC
TRBJ1-4	TRBV7-9	.	.	CASSFMGIEKLFF	TGTGCCAGCAGCTTTATGGGGATTGAAAAACTGTTTTTT
TRBJ1-6	TRBV10-2	.	.	CASSESVGGVDSPLHF	TGCGCCAGCAGTGAGTCCGTTGGGGGAGTTGATTCACCCCTCCACTTT